Presented here are 17 T cell receptor beta chains from one specimen sequenced in a study of identifying expanded T cells in peripheral blood. The protocol was immunoSEQ multiplex PCR, while the TCRdb copy is restricted to in-frame clones and leaves out a portion. The table lists roughly 84,000 clones, approximately 90% of them singletons, with less than 9.5% in the top ten. Sequencing used blood. All receptors derive from a person aged 18-69 years in good health.

The chain carries TRBV7-8 and TRBJ2-1; 14 nucleotides agree with TRBD2. Trimming at V came to 5 bases and at J to 7 bases, leaving 10 bases not matched to a gene. The V gene's germline CDR1 is SGHVS and CDR2 FQNEAQ. This CDR3 has 17 amino acids. The DNA for the CDR3 is TGTGCCAGCAGCCCCACCGGGACTAGCGGGGGAGGTAATGAGCAGTTCTTC. This translates into CASSPTGTSGGGNEQFF.

This clone was detected once. J is TRBJ2-2 and V is TRBV6-6; TRBD2 matches 9 bases. Trimming at V came to 5 bases and at J to 2 bases, leaving 3 bases not matched to a gene. CDR3 size: 15 residues. In germline, CDR1 is MNHNY, CDR2 SVGAGI (reference sequence). This CDR3 is CASSPGTSNTGELFF. In DNA form, the CDR3 reads TGTGCCAGCAGTCCCGGGACTAGCAACACCGGGGAGCTGTTTTTT.

This chain links TRBV12-5 with TRBJ1-2; a possible D gene is TRBD1 (5 bases). CDR3 length: 12 amino acids. Looked up from germline, CDR1 is LGHNT and CDR2 is FRNRAP. This CDR3 is CVHTRGMRGYTF. CDR3 nucleotide sequence: TGTGTTCACACCCGGGGGATGAGGGGCTACACCTTC.

The CDR3 region is CASSYYLAGADTEAFF. For the CDR3, the DNA is TGTGCCAGCAGTTACTACCTTGCGGGGGCGGACACTGAAGCTTTCTTT. The rearrangement joins TRBV6-6 to TRBJ1-1, with a weak D call TRBD1 (6 bases). Trimming stripped 1 base from V and 3 bases from J, with 15 bases between. Per germline, CDR1 MNHNY and CDR2 SVGAGI (reference sequence). CDR3 length: 16 amino acids.

By proportion, this clone is medium-sized. The chain has TRBV6-4 and TRBJ2-3; 10 bases line up with TRBD2. The CDR3 spans 16 residues. Per germline, CDR1 MRHNA and CDR2 SNTAGT. V trimming: 0 bases; J trimming: 3 bases; junction bases outside the gene matches: 3. CDR3 nucleotide sequence: TGTGCCAGCAGTGACTCGAGCGGGGGGGAGACAGATACGCAGTATTTT. Encoded protein: CASSDSSGGETDTQYF.

V gene TRBV4-1 combines with J gene TRBJ2-7, with TRBD1 identical over 9 bases. The CDR3 spans 11 residues. V lost 8 bases, J lost 9 bases, and 5 bases stayed unmatched. Germline V gene sequence: CDR1 MGHRA, CDR2 YSYEKL. CDR3 in DNA: TGCGCCAGCGAGACAGGGGGGCGGCAGTACTTC. Translation: CASETGGRQYF.

The chain links TRBV7-8 to TRBJ2-1; TRBD2 matches 13 bases. V dropped 1 base and J dropped 7; count of bases not matched to a gene: 7. The CDR3 runs to 17 residues. CDR1 is SGHVS and CDR2 is FQNEAQ in the germline V gene. CDR3 loop: CASSLGILAGGPNEQFF. The CDR3 region has the DNA TGTGCCAGCAGCTTAGGGATACTAGCGGGAGGGCCGAATGAGCAGTTCTTC.

As regards this clone: The same CDR3 can be traced to other DNA sequences in this sample. The chain joins TRBV6-4 to TRBJ1-1; D not resolved. The CDR3 contains 14 residues. Germline V lookup: CDR1 MRHNA, CDR2 SNTAGT. Trimming cost V 0 bases and J 5 bases, with 10 bases left between them. The CDR3 loop reads CASSDSSRGTEAFF. CDR3 bases: TGTGCCAGCAGTGACTCGTCCCGTGGGACTGAAGCTTTCTTT.

The V call is TRBV15, the J call TRBJ2-1; 12 nucleotides match TRBD2. CDR3 size: 17 residues. The germline V gene has CDR1 LNHNV and CDR2 YYDKDF (reference sequence). Germline trimming cut 3 bases from V and 9 bases from J; bases unmatched to any gene: 12. The CDR3 loop is CATSSPPTTSGSGEQFF. CDR3 coding DNA: TGTGCCACCAGCAGTCCTCCAACGACTAGCGGGAGCGGTGAGCAGTTCTTC.

V is TRBV6-5 and J is TRBJ2-3; D remains ambiguous. The germline gives CDR1 MNHEY, CDR2 SVGAGI. V was shortened by 6 bases and J by 5 bases, with 18 bases between the two germline ends. The CDR3 extends over 15 amino acids. CDR3 nucleotides: TGTGCCAGCAGACGGACCACTACATGGATAGATACGCAGTATTTT. Translation gives CASRRTTTWIDTQYF.

This chain links TRBV6-1 with TRBJ1-6; D not resolved. The length of the CDR3 is 15 residues. The ends were cut back, 3 bases at V and 0 bases at J, with 6 bases in the middle. The germline gives CDR1 MNHNS, CDR2 SASEGT. The CDR3 bases are TGTGCCAGCAGTGACGTGAGCTCCTATAATTCACCCCTCCACTTT. Its translation: CASSDVSSYNSPLHF.

CDR3 coding DNA: TGTGCCAGCAGCTCTGACAGGGGGCGAGGCAATCAGCCCCAGCATTTT. Protein product: CASSSDRGRGNQPQHF. The J gene is TRBJ1-5, the V gene TRBV5-5; 10 bases match TRBD1. The junction had 5 bases not matched to a gene; V was cut back by 3 bases and J by 2 bases. The germline gives CDR1 SGHKS, CDR2 YYEKEE (reference sequence). This CDR3 contains 16 residues.

This clone was recorded once. The chain links TRBV9 to TRBJ2-3; 7 bases line up with TRBD2. Trimming cost V 4 bases and J 5 bases; bases outside gene matches: 13. The CDR3 spans 16 residues. Germline V CDR1 and CDR2: SGDLS, YYNGEE. CDR3 residues: CASSRRSTSREDTQYF. The CDR3 DNA reads as TGTGCCAGCAGCCGACGCTCGACTAGCCGGGAAGATACGCAGTATTTT. Together with reference TRBV9 and TRBJ2-3, the CDR3 gives the full variable domain: DSGVTQTPKHLITATGQRVTLRCSPRSGDLSVYWYQQSLDQGLQFLIQYYNGEERAKGNILERFSAQQFPDLHSELNLSSLELGDSALYFCASSRRSTSREDTQYFGPGTRLTVL.

The rearrangement joins TRBV11-2 to TRBJ2-1; D not resolved. The CDR3 covers 14 residues. V gave up 0 bases and J gave up 7 bases, with 10 bases separating them. Germline V CDR1 and CDR2: SGHAT, FQNNGV. The CDR3 DNA is TGTGCCAGCAGCTTAGAGATAGGTCGGAATGAGCAGTTCTTC. Translated: CASSLEIGRNEQFF.

The rearrangement uses TRBV6-6 and TRBJ1-1; D ambiguous. Trimming took off 4 bases at V and 0 bases at J, with 6 bases between the two ends. This CDR3 has 13 residues. Germline CDR1 reads MNHNY; CDR2 reads SVGAGI (reference sequence). The CDR3 coding sequence is TGTGCCAGCAGTTTTACCCTGAACACTGAAGCTTTCTTT. This sequence encodes CASSFTLNTEAFF.

As DNA, the CDR3 is TGCGCCAGCAGCCTCCAGACCGGCCGGGAGCTGTTTTTT. This gives the protein CASSLQTGRELFF. J is TRBJ2-2 and V is TRBV5-1; D is unresolved. Germline-derived CDR1 and CDR2 are SGHRS and YFSETQ. The CDR3 has 13 amino acids. V shed 4 bases and J shed 9 bases, with 13 bases lying between them.

This clone was recorded once. The J gene is TRBJ2-1, the V gene TRBV7-6, with unresolved D. CDR1 is SGHVS and CDR2 is FNYEAQ in the germline V gene. The V end lost 6 bases, the J end lost 3 bases, and 9 bases lay between the germline ends. The CDR3 runs 13 residues. CDR3 bases: TGTGCCAGCAGTAGAGAAGGCTACAATGAGCAGTTCTTC. As protein: CASSREGYNEQFF.